The next 13 T cell receptor beta chains were all read from a single sample in a study of radiotherapy plus CTLA-4 blockade in lung cancer. Profiling relied on immunoSEQ multiplex PCR, and the TCRdb table lists in-frame clones only, not all of them. The table has 130,000 or so clones, 70% to 90% seen once. Specimen: peripheral blood, collected from a patient treated with radiotherapy plus ipilimumab. The receptors originated from a human donor with non-small cell lung cancer that progressed on radiotherapy plus ipilimumab.

The chain employs TRBV10-2 and TRBJ2-7; D might be TRBD1 or TRBD2, each matching 5 bases. The CDR3 spans 12 residues. V was cut by 8 bases and J by 4 bases, with 12 bases left in between. The germline gives CDR1 WSHSY, CDR2 SAAADI. Written as DNA, the CDR3 is TGCGCCAGCTCTTGGGACCAGTACGAGCAGTACTTC. Translation: CASSWDQYEQYF.

V usage is TRBV4-2 and J usage is TRBJ2-1; perhaps TRBD2 as D (5 bases). There are 16 residues in the CDR3. V was clipped by 0 bases and J by 10 bases, with 19 bases between them. Germline V gene lookup returns CDR1 LGHNA and CDR2 YNFKEQ. CDR3 sequence reads: CASSQESRRALSEQFF. As DNA, the CDR3 is TGTGCCAGCAGCCAAGAATCCCGGCGGGCGCTTTCGGAGCAGTTCTTC.

J is TRBJ1-4 and V is TRBV5-1; 7 positions match TRBD1. The CDR3 runs to 15 residues. The germline V gene encodes CDR1 SGHRS and CDR2 YFSETQ. The V segment lost 0 bases and the J segment 4 bases; nucleotides outside the gene matches: 3. The CDR3 here is CASSLGQGNNEKLFF. CDR3 DNA sequence: TGCGCCAGCAGCTTGGGACAGGGAAATAATGAAAAACTGTTTTTT.

This chain joins TRBV27 and TRBJ1-5, with 10 bases identical to TRBD1. The CDR3 extends over 16 amino acids. V shed 8 bases and J 7 bases; nucleotides not matched to a gene: 14. Germline V lookup: CDR1 MNHEY, CDR2 SMNVEV (reference sequence). The chain's CDR3 is CASASHGTGVWQPQHF. CDR3 nucleotide sequence: TGTGCCAGCGCAAGTCATGGGACAGGGGTATGGCAGCCCCAGCATTTT.

This clone was seen only once. The chain links TRBV27 to TRBJ1-4; the D gene is possibly TRBD1 (5 bases). Germline lookup yields CDR1 MNHEY and CDR2 SMNVEV (reference sequence). Between the trimmed V and J ends, which lost 2 bases and 7 bases, there was a span of 20 bases. This CDR3 is 17 amino acids long. The CDR3 DNA sequence: TGTGCCAGCAGTTTAATCGGTCAAGCCACGAGGGGTGAAAAACTGTTTTTT. Translating it yields CASSLIGQATRGEKLFF.

The chain employs TRBV10-2 and TRBJ2-2; 9 nucleotides align to TRBD2. The V and J ends lost 6 bases and 4 bases, in that order; junction bases with no gene match: 6. The germline gives CDR1 WSHSY, CDR2 SAAADI. CDR3 length equals 15 residues. The CDR3 DNA reads as TGCGCCAGCAGCCAAGGACTAGCGACCACCGGGGAGCTGTTTTTT. Translated, it gives CASSQGLATTGELFF.

V is TRBV4-2 and J is TRBJ2-5; possible D gene TRBD2, 6 bases. CDR1 and CDR2 from the germline V gene are LGHNA and YNFKEQ. There are 17 residues in the CDR3. V was shortened by 0 bases and J by 2 bases, with 16 bases between the two germline ends. The CDR3 is CASSQEGGGTGQETQYF. The DNA of the CDR3 is TGTGCCAGCAGCCAAGAAGGTGGGGGGACGGGACAAGAGACCCAGTACTTC.

The V call is TRBV10-2, the J call TRBJ2-2; D call uncertain. V was pared by 6 bases and J by 0 bases, with 5 bases between. This CDR3 is built from 13 residues. Germline CDR1 is WSHSY and CDR2 is SAAADI. CDR3: CASSSANTGELFF. The CDR3 DNA sequence: TGCGCCAGCAGCTCAGCGAACACCGGGGAGCTGTTTTTT.

DNA of the CDR3: TGTGCCAGCCAAGGGACAGGGCTGGGTCAGGAGCAGTACTTC. Amino acid sequence: CASQGTGLGQEQYF. The chain links TRBV25-1 to TRBJ2-7, with 9 positions matching TRBD1. J was trimmed by 7 bases and V by 8 bases; bases with no gene match: 12. The CDR3 has 14 residues. Germline CDR1 is MGHDK and CDR2 is SYGVNS.

The chain links TRBV19 to TRBJ1-1; D might be TRBD1 (5 bases). CDR3 length: 14 amino acids. The germline V gene has CDR1 LNHDA and CDR2 SQIVND (reference sequence). V shed 1 base and J shed 0 bases, with 6 bases lying between them. In DNA form, the CDR3 reads TGTGCCAGTAGTATAGCGACAGTGAACACTGAAGCTTTCTTT. This encodes CASSIATVNTEAFF. Combining the CDR3 with reference TRBV19 and TRBJ1-1 gives the whole variable domain DGGITQSPKYLFRKEGQNVTLSCEQNLNHDAMYWYRQDPGQGLRLIYYSQIVNDFQKGDIAEGYSVSREKKESFPLTVTSAQKNPTAFYLCASSIATVNTEAFFGQGTRLTVV.

The genes are TRBV2 and TRBJ2-5; maybe TRBD2 (5 bases). V was pared by 6 bases and J by 5 bases, with 13 bases between. The CDR3 totals 13 residues. The V gene's germline CDR1 is SNHLY and CDR2 FYNNEI. DNA of the CDR3: TGTGCCAGCAGCGGTGGATCGGGGGAGACCCAGTACTTC. It codes for CASSGGSGETQYF.

Only a few counts were recorded for this clone. The junction and the germline gene differ at one end; a read error may be behind it. This chain uses TRBV6-5 with TRBJ1-6; D is undetermined. This CDR3 contains 13 residues. Per germline, CDR1 MNHEY and CDR2 SVGAGI. The CDR3 sequence is CASSNSGNSPLHF. The CDR3 DNA reads TGTGCCAGCAGTAACTCTGGGAATTCACCCCTCCACTTT.

The chain employs TRBV7-3 and TRBJ2-1; D may be TRBD1 (5 bases). The CDR3 runs 16 residues. CDR1 SGHTA and CDR2 FQGTGA come from the germline V gene. V was clipped by 2 bases and J by 0 bases, with 11 bases between them. Here the CDR3 reads CASSLFAGNSYNEQFF. The CDR3 coding sequence is TGTGCCAGCAGCTTATTTGCAGGGAACTCCTACAATGAGCAGTTCTTC.